This TCR beta chain comes out of a study of T-cell reconstitution after alpha-beta-depleted transplantation in children. The TCRbeta library incorporated unique molecular identifiers. TCRdb independently ran MiXCR on the PCR reads; one entry per CDR3 protein. The repertoire consists of about 60,000 distinct CDR3 sequences, with 40% to 45% occurring once and the leading ten covering under 98%. V was trimmed by 7 bases and J by 2 bases, leaving 16 bases between them. The CDR3 totals 14 residues. The germline V gene encodes CDR1 SGHTS and CDR2 YDEGEE. General observations from the study: Once a year had passed after transplant, T-cell counts and diversity came mostly from newly produced T cells. Surviving recipient T cells and thymic progenitors underlay high day-60 TCRbeta diversity in some patients. Reportedly, only several hundred clones from non-depleted graft cells drove alpha-beta T-cell counts at about two months.

On this clonotype itself: Its antigen is undetermined.

The sequence derives from a male patient younger than 18 who had a stem cell transplant for acute lymphoblastic leukemia, so the T cells may come from the graft donor. The starting material was PBMCs, mostly from graft donor cells, obtained 360 days after TCRalphabeta/CD19-depleted stem cell transplant. V and J are TRBV5-8 and TRBJ2-7; possibly TRBD1 for D (6 bases). CDR3: CASCRGKGAYEQYF. CDR3 in DNA: TGTGCCAGCTGTCGTGGGAAGGGGGCCTACGAGCAGTACTTC.